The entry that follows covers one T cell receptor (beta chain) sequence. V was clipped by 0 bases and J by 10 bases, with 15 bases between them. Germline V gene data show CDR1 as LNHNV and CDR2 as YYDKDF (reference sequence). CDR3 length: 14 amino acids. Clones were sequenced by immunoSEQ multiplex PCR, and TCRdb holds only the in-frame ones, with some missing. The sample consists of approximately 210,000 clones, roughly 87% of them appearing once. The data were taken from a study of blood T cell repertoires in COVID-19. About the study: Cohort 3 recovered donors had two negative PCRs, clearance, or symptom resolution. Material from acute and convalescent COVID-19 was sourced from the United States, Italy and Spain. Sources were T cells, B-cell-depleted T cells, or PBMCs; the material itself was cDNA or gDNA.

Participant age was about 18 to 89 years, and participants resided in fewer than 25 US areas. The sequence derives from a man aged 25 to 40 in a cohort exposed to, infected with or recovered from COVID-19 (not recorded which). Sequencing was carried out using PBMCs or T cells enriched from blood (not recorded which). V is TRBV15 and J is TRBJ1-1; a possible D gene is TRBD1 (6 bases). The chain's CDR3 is CATSRDTGQGGAFF. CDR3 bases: TGTGCCACCAGCAGAGATACAGGCCAAGGGGGAGCTTTCTTT.